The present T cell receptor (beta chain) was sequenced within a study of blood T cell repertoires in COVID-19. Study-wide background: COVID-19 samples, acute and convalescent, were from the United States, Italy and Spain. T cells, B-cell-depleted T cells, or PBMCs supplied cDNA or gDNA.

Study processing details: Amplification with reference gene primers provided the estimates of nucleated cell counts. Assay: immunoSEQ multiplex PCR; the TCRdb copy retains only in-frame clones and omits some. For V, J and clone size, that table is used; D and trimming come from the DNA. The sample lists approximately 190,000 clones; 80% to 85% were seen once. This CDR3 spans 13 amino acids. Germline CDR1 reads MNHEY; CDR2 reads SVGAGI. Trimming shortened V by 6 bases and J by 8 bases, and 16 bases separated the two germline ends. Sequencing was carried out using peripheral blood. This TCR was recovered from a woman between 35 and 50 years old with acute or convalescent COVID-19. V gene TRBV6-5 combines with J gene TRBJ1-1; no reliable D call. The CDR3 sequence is CASSPTSPPEAFF. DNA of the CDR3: TGTGCCAGCAGCCCCACCAGTCCTCCAGAAGCTTTCTTT.